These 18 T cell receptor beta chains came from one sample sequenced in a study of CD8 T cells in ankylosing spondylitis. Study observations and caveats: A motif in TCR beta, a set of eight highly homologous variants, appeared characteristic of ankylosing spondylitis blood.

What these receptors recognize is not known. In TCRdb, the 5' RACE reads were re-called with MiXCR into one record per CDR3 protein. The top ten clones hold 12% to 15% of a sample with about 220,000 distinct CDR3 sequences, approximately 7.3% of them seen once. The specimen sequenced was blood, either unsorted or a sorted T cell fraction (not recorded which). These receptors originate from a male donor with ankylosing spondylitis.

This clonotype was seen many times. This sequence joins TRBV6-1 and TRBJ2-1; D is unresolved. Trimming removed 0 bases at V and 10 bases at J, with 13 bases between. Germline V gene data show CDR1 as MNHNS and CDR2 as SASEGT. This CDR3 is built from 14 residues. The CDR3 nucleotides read TGTGCCAGCAGTGAAGCAGGGCTCCCCCGCGAGCAGTTCTTC. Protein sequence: CASSEAGLPREQFF.

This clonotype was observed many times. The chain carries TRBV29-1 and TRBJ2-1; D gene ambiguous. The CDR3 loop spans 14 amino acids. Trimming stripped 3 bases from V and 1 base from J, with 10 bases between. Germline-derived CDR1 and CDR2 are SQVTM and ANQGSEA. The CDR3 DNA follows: TGCAGCGTTGAGGGTCTTCGGTCCTACAATGAGCAGTTCTTC. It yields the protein CSVEGLRSYNEQFF.

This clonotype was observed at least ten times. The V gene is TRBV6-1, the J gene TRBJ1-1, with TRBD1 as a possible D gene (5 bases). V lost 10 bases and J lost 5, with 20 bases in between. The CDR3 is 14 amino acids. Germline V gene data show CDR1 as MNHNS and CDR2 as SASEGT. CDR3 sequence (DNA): TGTGCCACCCGATGGGGGGAGGGCCTGACTGAAGCTTTCTTT. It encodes CATRWGEGLTEAFF.

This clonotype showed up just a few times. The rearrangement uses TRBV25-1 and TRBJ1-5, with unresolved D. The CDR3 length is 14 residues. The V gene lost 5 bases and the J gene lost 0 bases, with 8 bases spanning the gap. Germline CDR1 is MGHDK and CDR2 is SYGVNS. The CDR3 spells CASSLTVSNQPQHF. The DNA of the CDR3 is TGTGCCAGCAGTCTTACGGTTAGCAATCAGCCCCAGCATTTT.

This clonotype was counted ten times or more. CDR3 bases: TGTGCCAGCTCACCAGACCCATGGAACACCGGGGAGCTGTTTTTT. The encoded protein is CASSPDPWNTGELFF. The chain combines TRBV18 with TRBJ2-2, with unresolved D. The CDR3 sequence is 15 residues long. Trimming left V 2 bases short and J 1 base short, with 8 bases between. Germline assignment: CDR1 KGHSH and CDR2 LQKENI.

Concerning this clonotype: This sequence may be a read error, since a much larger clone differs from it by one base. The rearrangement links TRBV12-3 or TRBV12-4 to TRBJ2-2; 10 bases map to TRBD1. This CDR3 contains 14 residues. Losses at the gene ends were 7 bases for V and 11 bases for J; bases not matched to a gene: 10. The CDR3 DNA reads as TGTGCCAGCATCCCCGGGACAGGGGCTTCAGAGCTGTTTTTT. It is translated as CASIPGTGASELFF.

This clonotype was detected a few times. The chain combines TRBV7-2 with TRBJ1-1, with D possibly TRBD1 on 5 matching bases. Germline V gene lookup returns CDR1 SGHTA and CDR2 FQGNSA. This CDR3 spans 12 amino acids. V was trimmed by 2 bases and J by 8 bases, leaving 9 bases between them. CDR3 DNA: TGTGCCAGCAGCTTACTTCCAGGGGAAGCTTTCTTT. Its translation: CASSLLPGEAFF.

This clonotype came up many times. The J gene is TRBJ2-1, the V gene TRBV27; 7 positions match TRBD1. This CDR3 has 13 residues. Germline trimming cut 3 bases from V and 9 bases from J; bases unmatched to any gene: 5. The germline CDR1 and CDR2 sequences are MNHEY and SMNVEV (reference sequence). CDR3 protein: CASSLEQGFEQFF. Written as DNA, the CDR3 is TGTGCCAGCAGTTTGGAACAGGGGTTTGAGCAGTTCTTC.

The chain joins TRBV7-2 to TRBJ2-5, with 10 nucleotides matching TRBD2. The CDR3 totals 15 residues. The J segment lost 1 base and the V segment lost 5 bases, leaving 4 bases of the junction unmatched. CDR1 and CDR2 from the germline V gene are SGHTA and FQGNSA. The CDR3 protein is CASSAGLAFQETQYF. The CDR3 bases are TGTGCCAGCAGCGCGGGACTAGCGTTCCAAGAGACCCAGTACTTC.

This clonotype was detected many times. The CDR3 region is CASSYARVAQETQYF. CDR3 in DNA: TGTGCCAGCAGTTATGCCAGGGTTGCCCAAGAGACCCAGTACTTC. The rearrangement joins TRBV6-2 or TRBV6-3 to TRBJ2-5, with D tentatively TRBD1 (5 bases). The germline V gene has CDR1 MNHEY and CDR2 SVGEGT. Trimming shortened V by 3 bases and J by 1 base, and 12 bases separated the two germline ends. The CDR3 is made up of 15 amino acids.

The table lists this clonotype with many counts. The CDR3 sequence: CASPAREGPLETQYF. CDR3 DNA sequence: TGCGCCAGCCCAGCGCGGGAGGGCCCTCTAGAGACCCAGTACTTC. This sequence joins TRBV5-1 and TRBJ2-5; 9 bases map to TRBD2. Per the germline V gene, CDR1 is SGHRS and CDR2 is YFSETQ. The V gene end was trimmed by 7 bases and the J gene end by 4 bases; junction bases not matched to a gene: 11. The CDR3 has 15 amino acids. The complete variable domain, with remaining parts taken from reference TRBV5-1 and TRBJ2-5, reads KAGVTQTPRYLIKTRGQQVTLSCSPISGHRSVSWYQQTPGQGLQFLFEYFSETQRNKGNFPGRFSGRQFSNSRSEMNVSTLELGDSALYLCASPAREGPLETQYFGPGTRLLVL.

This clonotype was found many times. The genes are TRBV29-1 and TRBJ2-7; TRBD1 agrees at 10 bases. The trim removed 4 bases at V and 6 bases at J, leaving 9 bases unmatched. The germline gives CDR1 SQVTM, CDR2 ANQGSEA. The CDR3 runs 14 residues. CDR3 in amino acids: CSVGTPGTGVEQYF. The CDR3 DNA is TGCAGCGTTGGAACCCCCGGGACAGGGGTCGAGCAGTACTTC.

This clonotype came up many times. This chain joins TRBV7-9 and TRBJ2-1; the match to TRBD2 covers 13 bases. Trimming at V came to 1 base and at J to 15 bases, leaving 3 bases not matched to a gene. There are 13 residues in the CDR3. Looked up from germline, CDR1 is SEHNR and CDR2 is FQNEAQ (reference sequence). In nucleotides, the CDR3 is TGTGCCAGCAGCTTAGGACTAGCGGGAGGTCCGTTCTTC. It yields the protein CASSLGLAGGPFF.

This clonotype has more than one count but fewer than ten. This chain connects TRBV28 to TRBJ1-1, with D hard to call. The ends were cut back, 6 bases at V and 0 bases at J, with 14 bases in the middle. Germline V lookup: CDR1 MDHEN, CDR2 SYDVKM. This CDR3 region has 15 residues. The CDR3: CASSPPRGVNTEAFF. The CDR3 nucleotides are TGTGCCAGCAGCCCCCCTCGAGGAGTGAACACTGAAGCTTTCTTT.

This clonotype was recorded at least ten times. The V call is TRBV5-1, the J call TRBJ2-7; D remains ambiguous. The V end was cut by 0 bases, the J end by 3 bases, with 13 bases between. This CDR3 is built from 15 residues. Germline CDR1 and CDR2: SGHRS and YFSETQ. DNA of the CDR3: TGCGCCAGCAGCTTGGTTCAGAGGCCACACTACGAGCAGTACTTC. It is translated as CASSLVQRPHYEQYF.

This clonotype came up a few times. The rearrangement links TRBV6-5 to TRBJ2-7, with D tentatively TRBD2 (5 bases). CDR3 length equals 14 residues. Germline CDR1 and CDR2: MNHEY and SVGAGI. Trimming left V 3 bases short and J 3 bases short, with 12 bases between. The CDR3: CASSYRGKVYEQYF. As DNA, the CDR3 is TGTGCCAGCAGTTATCGGGGTAAAGTCTACGAGCAGTACTTC.

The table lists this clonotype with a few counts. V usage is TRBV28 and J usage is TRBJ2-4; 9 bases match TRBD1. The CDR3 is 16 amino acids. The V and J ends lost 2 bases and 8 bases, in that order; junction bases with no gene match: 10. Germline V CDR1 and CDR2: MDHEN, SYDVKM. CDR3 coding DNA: TGTGCCAGCAGTTTAAATCCCGGGACAGGGATTGACATTCAGTACTTC. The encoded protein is CASSLNPGTGIDIQYF.

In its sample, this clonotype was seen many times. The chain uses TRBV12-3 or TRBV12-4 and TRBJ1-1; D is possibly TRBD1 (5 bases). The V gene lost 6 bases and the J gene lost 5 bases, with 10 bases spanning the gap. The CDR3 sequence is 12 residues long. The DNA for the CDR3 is TGTGCCAGCAGAGGCGCAGGGACTGAAGCTTTCTTT. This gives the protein CASRGAGTEAFF.